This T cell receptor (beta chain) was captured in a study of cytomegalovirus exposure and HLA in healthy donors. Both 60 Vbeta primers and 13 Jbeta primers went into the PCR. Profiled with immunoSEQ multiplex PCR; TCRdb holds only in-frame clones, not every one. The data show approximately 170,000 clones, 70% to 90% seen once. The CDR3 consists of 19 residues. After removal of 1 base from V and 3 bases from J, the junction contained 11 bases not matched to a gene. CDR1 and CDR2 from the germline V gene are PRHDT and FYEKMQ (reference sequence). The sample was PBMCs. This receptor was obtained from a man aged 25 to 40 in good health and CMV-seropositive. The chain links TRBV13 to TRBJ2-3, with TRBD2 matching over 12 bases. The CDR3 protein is CASSLALAGGPIGTDTQYF. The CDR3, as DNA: TGTGCCAGCAGCTTAGCTCTAGCGGGAGGGCCTATTGGAACAGATACGCAGTATTTT.